This is a list of T cell receptor beta chains from one sample in a study of blood T cell repertoires in COVID-19. Assay used: immunoSEQ multiplex PCR; TCRdb lists only in-frame clones, some missing. The sample consists of approximately 350,000 clones, about four fifths of them appearing once. Sequencing was done on a sample of PBMCs or T cells enriched from blood (not recorded which). The receptors originated from a woman aged 50 to 60 who had recovered from COVID-19. Both conserved end residues are part of each CDR3. A D gene is named only where the DNA matches it firmly. Clone size, where shown, is once, few, many, or a class for clones that have expanded.

>TRBD1|TRBJ2-7|.|TRBV19|17
CASSINPPGQGEYEQYF
TGTGCCAGTAGTATTAACCCGCCGGGACAGGGAGAGTACGAGCAGTACTTC
>TRBD2|TRBJ2-7|.|TRBV7-2|17
CASSLAPLAGAQDEQYF
TGTGCCAGCAGCTTAGCTCCTCTAGCGGGGGCTCAGGACGAGCAGTACTTC
>.|TRBJ1-4|.|TRBV27|14
CASSLTATNEKLFF
TGTGCCAGCAGTTTAACTGCAACTAATGAAAAACTGTTTTTT
>.|TRBJ1-1|.|TRBV19|16
CASSTLRGPMNTEAFF
TGTGCCAGTAGTACCCTTAGGGGCCCGATGAACACTGAAGCTTTCTTT
>.|TRBJ2-1|.|TRBV4-2|16
CASSQDQLGGYNEQFF
TGTGCCAGCAGCCAAGATCAACTAGGGGGATACAATGAGCAGTTCTTC
>TRBD1|TRBJ1-2|once|TRBV28|14
CASKGGQGLYGYTF
TGTGCCAGCAAAGGAGGACAGGGGCTGTATGGCTACACCTTC
>TRBD1|TRBJ1-1|.|TRBV5-6|16
CASSPISGTGNTEAFF
TGTGCCAGCAGCCCCATCTCCGGGACAGGGAACACTGAAGCTTTCTTT
>.|TRBJ1-6|.|TRBV20-1|14
CSASESPYNSPLHF
TGCAGTGCTAGTGAGAGCCCGTATAATTCACCCCTCCACTTT
>TRBD2|TRBJ2-7|.|TRBV5-1|16
CASSPQTSGSSYEQYF
TGCGCCAGCAGCCCCCAGACTAGCGGGAGCTCCTACGAGCAGTACTTC
>TRBD1|TRBJ1-2|.|TRBV2|15
CASRELRTGDYGYTF
TGTGCCAGCAGGGAACTACGGACAGGGGACTATGGCTACACCTTC
>TRBD1|TRBJ1-1|.|TRBV30|15
CAWRVSGGFVTEAFF
TGTGCCTGGAGGGTGTCAGGGGGCTTCGTCACTGAAGCTTTCTTT
>TRBD1|TRBJ1-1|.|TRBV4-2|18
CASSQNKGTGEKSTEAFF
TGTGCCAGCAGCCAAAATAAGGGGACAGGGGAGAAGAGCACTGAAGCTTTCTTT
>TRBD1|TRBJ1-1|.|TRBV6-2/TRBV6-3|19
CASSYLTGTGGAANTEAFF
TGTGCCAGCAGTTACTTAACCGGGACAGGGGGGGCGGCGAACACTGAAGCTTTCTTT
>.|TRBJ1-1|.|TRBV15|13
CATSREGNTEAFF
TGTGCCACCAGCAGGGAGGGGAACACTGAAGCTTTCTTT
>.|TRBJ1-2|.|TRBV7-9|12
CASSGYSYGYTF
TGTGCCAGCAGCGGCTACAGCTATGGCTACACCTTC
>.|TRBJ2-2|.|TRBV12-2|17
CASRSIAGGPPHGELFF
TGTGCAAGTCGCTCAATAGCGGGAGGCCCTCCGCACGGGGAGCTGTTTTTT
>.|TRBJ1-1|.|TRBV6-4|13
CASSATENTEAFF
TGTGCCAGCAGCGCTACAGAGAACACTGAAGCTTTCTTT
>TRBD2|TRBJ2-1|.|TRBV6-5|14
CASSKGTRGNEQFF
TGTGCCAGCAGCAAGGGGACTAGAGGCAATGAGCAGTTCTTC
>.|TRBJ1-1|.|TRBV6-1|15
CASSDRGIVNTEAFF
TGTGCCAGCAGTGACAGGGGTATAGTGAACACTGAAGCTTTCTTT
>.|TRBJ1-3|.|TRBV6-5|13
CASRRAGGNTIYF
TGTGCCAGCAGGAGGGCCGGTGGAAACACCATATATTTT